These T cell receptor beta chains were read from a single sample in a study of identical twins. TCRdb reprocessed the 5' RACE reads via MiXCR and lists one record per CDR3 protein. The sample carries around 960,000 distinct CDR3 sequences, around 12% recorded once. These same records also appear under a second study, on yellow fever vaccine responses in identical twins.

The specimen sequenced was PBMCs. These receptors were collected from a woman between 18 and 29 years old in good health. Both conserved end residues are part of each CDR3. Each record gives: CDR3 DNA, CDR3 protein, J gene, D gene, clone size, V gene. A D gene is named only where the DNA matches it firmly. Clone size is stated in some rows and not others, as once, few, many or a class when expanded.

TGTGCCAGCAGAAAACTAGCGGGAGTAACAGATACGCAGTATTTT	CASRKLAGVTDTQYF	TRBJ2-3	TRBD2	few	TRBV12-3/TRBV12-4
TGTGCCAGCAGCAAGCGACAGGGGACCCGGGCCTATGGCTACACCTTC	CASSKRQGTRAYGYTF	TRBJ1-2	-	-	TRBV21-1
TGTGCCGTGAGCGGACAGGGGATTATCGGGGGTGAGCAGTTCTTC	CAVSGQGIIGGEQFF	TRBJ2-1	TRBD1	many	TRBV10-3
TGTGCCAGCAGCCCCACGGCGAAGAACTATGGCTACACCTTC	CASSPTAKNYGYTF	TRBJ1-2	-	-	TRBV7-9
TGTGCCAGCAGTTTAGCAGGGGCAACTAATGAAAAACTGTTTTTT	CASSLAGATNEKLFF	TRBJ1-4	-	many	TRBV12-3/TRBV12-4
TGTGCCAGTAGTGTGAGGACAGGGACCAATCAGCCCCAGCATTTT	CASSVRTGTNQPQHF	TRBJ1-5	TRBD1	-	TRBV19
TGTGCCAGCAGCTTGGTTTTATCGGAGACCCAGTACTTC	CASSLVLSETQYF	TRBJ2-5	-	-	TRBV5-4
TGCGCCAGCAGCCAGGAGCAGGCGGGCGGGGAGCTGTTTTTT	CASSQEQAGGELFF	TRBJ2-2	-	-	TRBV5-1
TGTGCCAGCAGCCCGACCAGTACTCAAGAGACCCAGTACTTC	CASSPTSTQETQYF	TRBJ2-5	-	few	TRBV11-2
TGTGCCTTCAGTTTTGGTCCGTCGTACGGGACTAGAGATACCGGGGAGCTGTTTTTT	CAFSFGPSYGTRDTGELFF	TRBJ2-2	TRBD2	many	TRBV12-3/TRBV12-4
TGCAGTGCTAGAGCTCGGACTAGGCGGACAGATACGCAGTATTTT	CSARARTRRTDTQYF	TRBJ2-3	TRBD2	few	TRBV20-1
TGTGCCAGTAGTATCGGCTTTACCAATGAGCAGTTCTTC	CASSIGFTNEQFF	TRBJ2-1	-	few	TRBV19
TGTGCCAGCAGTGTATTTGACAGTACCAATAAGCAGTTCTTC	CASSVFDSTNKQFF	TRBJ2-1	-	once	TRBV6-1
TGCGCCAGCAGCCAAGCTCAACAGGGCCTGGTCACCGGGGAGCTGTTTTTT	CASSQAQQGLVTGELFF	TRBJ2-2	-	-	TRBV4-1
TGTGCCAGCAGACTCAGGGGGCGCGGAGGGAACACTGAAGCTTTCTTT	CASRLRGRGGNTEAFF	TRBJ1-1	TRBD1	few	TRBV6-1
TGTGCCAGCAGCCAAGATGTTGGGACCATCAAAGAGACCCAGTACTTC	CASSQDVGTIKETQYF	TRBJ2-5	-	-	TRBV14
TGTGCCAGCAGCCCCTCCCGGGACTCCCTCGGGACCCAGTACTTC	CASSPSRDSLGTQYF	TRBJ2-5	-	few	TRBV3-1
TGTGCCAGCAGTTTAATCCCAGCAGGAAGCAATCAGCCCCAGCATTTT	CASSLIPAGSNQPQHF	TRBJ1-5	-	few	TRBV12-3/TRBV12-4
TGTGCCAGCAGCCCAGGGTGGGAGGGGTACGAGCAGTACTTC	CASSPGWEGYEQYF	TRBJ2-7	TRBD2	-	TRBV6-1
TGCAGCGTTGAAGGGAGGGGCAGGGGGTCTATCAATGAGCAGTTCTTC	CSVEGRGRGSINEQFF	TRBJ2-1	-	-	TRBV29-1
TGTGCCAGCAGCAAAGTTTGGGTCCCGGGACGTTTCGAGCAGTACTTC	CASSKVWVPGRFEQYF	TRBJ2-7	-	-	TRBV21-1
TGTGCCAGCAGCTTGACTAGTTCTACCTACAATGAGCAGTTCTTC	CASSLTSSTYNEQFF	TRBJ2-1	-	few	TRBV7-6
TGTGCCAGCAGCTGGATAGCGGGAGAGAACGAGCAGTACTTC	CASSWIAGENEQYF	TRBJ2-7	TRBD2	few	TRBV5-5
TGCAGTGCTGCCGGGACTAGCGGGTCCTACGAGCAGTACTTC	CSAAGTSGSYEQYF	TRBJ2-7	TRBD2	once	TRBV20-1
TGTGCCAGCAGTGCTCCCACTAGCGGAGTTGTCACAGATACGCAGTATTTT	CASSAPTSGVVTDTQYF	TRBJ2-3	TRBD2	few	TRBV6-1
TGTGCCAGCAGACAGCGGGGGGGCCGAACCGGGGAGCTGTTTTTT	CASRQRGGRTGELFF	TRBJ2-2	TRBD2	many	TRBV28
TGTGCCAGCAGCTTAGTTAGCGGGGGGGGACCTAGCACAGATACGCAGTATTTT	CASSLVSGGGPSTDTQYF	TRBJ2-3	TRBD2	-	TRBV7-8
TGCAGTGCTAATTCCCGGGACTCCCCAGGAACGGAGACCCAGTACTTC	CSANSRDSPGTETQYF	TRBJ2-5	-	few	TRBV20-1
TGTGCCAGCCAACCGGGACTAGTTAGCGAGCAGTACTTC	CASQPGLVSEQYF	TRBJ2-7	TRBD2	few	TRBV12-3/TRBV12-4
TGCGCCAGCAGCTTCGTACTAGCGGGGCAAAACGAGCAGTACTTC	CASSFVLAGQNEQYF	TRBJ2-7	TRBD2	-	TRBV5-1
TGTGCCAGCAGCCAAGGGCGAGGAACTATTGCAACTAATGAAAAACTGTTTTTT	CASSQGRGTIATNEKLFF	TRBJ1-4	-	few	TRBV14
TGTGCCAGCAGTAGATGGGGGAGTGGGTACAATGAGCAGTTCTTC	CASSRWGSGYNEQFF	TRBJ2-1	-	-	TRBV25-1
TGCGCCAGCAGCCAACCCCGGACTAGACGGGGCGAGCAGTACTTC	CASSQPRTRRGEQYF	TRBJ2-7	TRBD2	-	TRBV4-1
TGTGCCAGCAGCAAAGATTGGCGGTCCCCTTACGAGCAGTACTTC	CASSKDWRSPYEQYF	TRBJ2-7	-	many	TRBV21-1
TGTGCCAGCAGCCGAGGGGGGGGACCCCTCCACTTT	CASSRGGGPLHF	TRBJ1-6	-	many	TRBV12-3/TRBV12-4
TGTGCCAGCAGCTTGTTCCCCTATTACGAGCAGTACTTC	CASSLFPYYEQYF	TRBJ2-7	-	-	TRBV5-6
TGTGCCAGCAGGGACGGGGGAGGGGCCTACAATGAGCAGTTCTTC	CASRDGGGAYNEQFF	TRBJ2-1	TRBD2	few	TRBV7-2
TGTGCCAGCAGTTTACGAGGGGAAAATTCACCCCTCCACTTT	CASSLRGENSPLHF	TRBJ1-6	-	few	TRBV12-3/TRBV12-4
TGTGCCAGCAGCGATGGCTCCCAGAATGAGCAGTTCTTC	CASSDGSQNEQFF	TRBJ2-1	-	-	TRBV7-9
TGTGCCACCAGTGAGAACACCGGGGAGCTGTTTTTT	CATSENTGELFF	TRBJ2-2	-	few	TRBV24-1
TGTGCCAGCAGTGCGGACAGGCGGAATGAAAAACTGTTTTTT	CASSADRRNEKLFF	TRBJ1-4	TRBD1	few	TRBV27
TGTGCCAGCACCTGGACTGGTGGTGGTGAAAAACTGTTTTTT	CASTWTGGGEKLFF	TRBJ1-4	-	few	TRBV6-1
TGTGCCAGCAGATTGACAGGGGGCTCGAACGAGCAGTACTTC	CASRLTGGSNEQYF	TRBJ2-7	TRBD1	many	TRBV6-6
TGTGCCAGCAGCTCGTCTGTCGGGAGGCTCCAATCAAGGGAGACCCAGTACTTC	CASSSSVGRLQSRETQYF	TRBJ2-5	TRBD2	few	TRBV9
TGCGCCAGCAGCGTAGAGACAGGGGGCATCACTGAAGCTTTCTTT	CASSVETGGITEAFF	TRBJ1-1	TRBD1	few	TRBV5-1
TGTGCCAGCAGTTACTCTCGACTAGCGGCCACAGATACGCAGTATTTT	CASSYSRLAATDTQYF	TRBJ2-3	TRBD2	-	TRBV6-5
TGTGCCAGCAGTAGGACTAGCGGGGGGACCAATATATACAATGAGCAGTTCTTC	CASSRTSGGTNIYNEQFF	TRBJ2-1	TRBD2	few	TRBV2
TGCGCCAGCAGCTCGACGGGCGGACCCAACTATGGCTACACCTTC	CASSSTGGPNYGYTF	TRBJ1-2	-	many	TRBV5-1
TGTGCCAGCAGCTTAGAGGGGACGGGTAATGAGCAGTTCTTC	CASSLEGTGNEQFF	TRBJ2-1	-	-	TRBV11-3
TGCGCCAGCAGCTTGATTCGGGACAGGGTTGTTCCAGATACGCAGTATTTT	CASSLIRDRVVPDTQYF	TRBJ2-3	TRBD1	-	TRBV5-1
TGTGCCACCCGATCCTCCTACGAGCAGTACTTC	CATRSSYEQYF	TRBJ2-7	-	many	TRBV6-5